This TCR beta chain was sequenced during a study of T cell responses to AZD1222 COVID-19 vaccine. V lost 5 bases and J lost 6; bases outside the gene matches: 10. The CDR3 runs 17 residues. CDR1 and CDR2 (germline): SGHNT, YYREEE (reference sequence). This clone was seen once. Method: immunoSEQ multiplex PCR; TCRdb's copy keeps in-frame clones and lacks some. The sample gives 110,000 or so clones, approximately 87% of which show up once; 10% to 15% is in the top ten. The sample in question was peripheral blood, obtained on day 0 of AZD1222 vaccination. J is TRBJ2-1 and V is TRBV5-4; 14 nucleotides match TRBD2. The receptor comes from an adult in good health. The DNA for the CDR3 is TGTGCCAGCAGTCGACTAGCGGGAGGGCCCTCATCCAATGAGCAGTTCTTC. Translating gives CASSRLAGGPSSNEQFF. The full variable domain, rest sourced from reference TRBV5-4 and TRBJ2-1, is ETGVTQSPTHLIKTRGQQVTLRCSSQSGHNTVSWYQQALGQGPQFIFQYYREEENGRGNFPPRFSGLQFPNYSSELNVNALELDDSALYLCASSRLAGGPSSNEQFFGPGTRLTVL.